The 11 T cell receptor beta chains reported below all come from one sample, sequenced in a study of technical replicates of blood from a few donors. Sequencing used immunoSEQ multiplex PCR; TCRdb keeps in-frame clones, though not all of them. The sample contains about 78,000 clones, 90% to 95% of which appear only once. Sequencing was performed on T cells isolated from PBMCs. These receptor sequences come from a human donor in good health.

This chain connects TRBV19 to TRBJ2-1; 9 bases are a match to TRBD2. The CDR3 has 16 amino acids. The V gene's germline CDR1 is LNHDA and CDR2 SQIVND (reference sequence). V shed 6 bases, J shed 2 bases, and the junction held 8 bases outside the gene matches. The CDR3 sequence is CASRQAGGRPYNEQFF. The CDR3 nucleotides are TGTGCCAGTAGGCAAGCGGGAGGAAGGCCCTACAATGAGCAGTTCTTC.

The gene calls are TRBV7-8 and TRBJ2-2; TRBD2 aligns across 9 bases. CDR3 size: 16 residues. V shed 3 bases and J 5 bases; nucleotides not matched to a gene: 7. The germline CDR1 and CDR2 sequences are SGHVS and FQNEAQ. The CDR3 spells CASSLGAGGSTGELFF. The CDR3 nucleotides are TGTGCCAGCAGCTTGGGAGCGGGAGGAAGTACCGGGGAGCTGTTTTTT.

The chain joins TRBV9 to TRBJ1-2, with D unclear. There are 12 residues in the CDR3. CDR1 and CDR2 (germline): SGDLS, YYNGEE. V lost 5 bases to trimming and J lost 0 bases, with 5 bases between them. The CDR3 bases are TGTGCCAGCAGGAGTCCTAACTATGGCTACACCTTC. Amino acid sequence: CASRSPNYGYTF.

The chain uses TRBV30 and TRBJ2-7; D is unclear. The germline V and J ends were trimmed by 3 bases and 0 bases, with 6 bases remaining between them. The germline V gene encodes CDR1 GTSNPN and CDR2 SVGIG (reference sequence). The CDR3 totals 12 residues. The CDR3 here is CAWSALSYEQYF. The CDR3, as DNA: TGTGCCTGGAGCGCACTCTCCTACGAGCAGTACTTC.

The V and J genes are TRBV19 and TRBJ2-5, with a possible D match to TRBD1 (5 bases). The germline V gene encodes CDR1 LNHDA and CDR2 SQIVND (reference sequence). The CDR3 totals 13 residues. Trimming cost V 4 bases and J 5 bases, with 11 bases left between them. The CDR3 is CASSTDRFETQYF. In DNA, the CDR3 is TGTGCCAGTAGTACCGACAGATTTGAGACCCAGTACTTC.

The rearrangement uses TRBV7-6 and TRBJ2-3; a weak D match, TRBD1 (6 bases). Germline assignment: CDR1 SGHVS and CDR2 FNYEAQ. The V end was cut by 5 bases, the J end by 6 bases, with 9 bases between. CDR3 size: 12 residues. CDR3 residues: CASSQTGDTQYF. In DNA form, the CDR3 reads TGTGCCAGCAGCCAAACAGGGGATACGCAGTATTTT.

V and J are TRBV7-8 and TRBJ2-7; no firm D call. The CDR3 totals 13 residues. CDR1 is SGHVS, CDR2 FQNEAQ, per germline. The ends were cut back, 0 bases at V and 3 bases at J, with 6 bases in the middle. For the CDR3, the DNA is TGTGCCAGCAGCTTAGCGCCCGGCTACGAGCAGTACTTC. Encoded protein: CASSLAPGYEQYF.

The CDR3, as DNA: TGTGCCAGCAGCTTAGTATTAAATGAGCAGTTCTTC. Translation gives CASSLVLNEQFF. This chain links TRBV11-2 with TRBJ2-1; D call uncertain. The CDR3 sequence is 12 residues long. V lost 1 base to trimming and J lost 7 bases, with 5 bases between them. Germline CDR1 SGHAT, CDR2 FQNNGV. The full variable domain, in which reference TRBV11-2 and TRBJ2-1 provide the parts outside the CDR3, is EAGVAQSPRYKIIEKRQSVAFWCNPISGHATLYWYQQILGQGPKLLIQFQNNGVVDDSQLPKDRFSAERLKGVDSTLKIQPAKLEDSAVYLCASSLVLNEQFFGPGTRLTVL.

This chain links TRBV7-8 with TRBJ2-1, with D maybe TRBD1 (6 bases). Trimming stripped 0 bases from V and 6 bases from J, with 6 bases between. The CDR3 consists of 13 residues. Germline CDR1 and CDR2: SGHVS and FQNEAQ. The CDR3 nucleotides are TGTGCCAGCAGCTTAGCAGGGGGCAATGAGCAGTTCTTC. Translating it yields CASSLAGGNEQFF.

The sample holds one count of this clone. The chain employs TRBV11-2 and TRBJ2-6, with 9 bases aligning to TRBD1. CDR3 length: 17 residues. Germline loops: CDR1 SGHAT, CDR2 FQNNGV. Losses at the gene ends were 4 bases for V and 3 bases for J; bases not matched to a gene: 7. This CDR3 reads CASSSGDRVDGANVLTF. DNA for the CDR3: TGTGCCAGCAGCTCGGGGGACAGGGTTGATGGGGCCAACGTCCTGACTTTC.

The J gene is TRBJ2-7, the V gene TRBV9; 7 positions agree with TRBD2. CDR3 length: 14 amino acids. V gave up 5 bases and J gave up 4 bases; unmatched junction bases: 9. Germline V CDR1 and CDR2: SGDLS, YYNGEE. This CDR3 reads CASRGSGIVYEQYF. CDR3 nucleotide sequence: TGTGCCAGCAGAGGGAGCGGGATCGTGTACGAGCAGTACTTC.